The next 6 T cell receptor beta chains were all read from a single sample in a study of cytomegalovirus exposure and HLA in healthy donors. A multiplex PCR was run with 60 Vbeta primers and 13 Jbeta primers. Libraries were prepared by immunoSEQ multiplex PCR; TCRdb keeps only in-frame clonotypes and omits some of them. Seen here are tens of thousands of clones, approximately 82% observed once, and the top ten hold under 3.5%. Sequencing was done on a sample of PBMCs. The receptors derive from a woman younger than 30 in good health and CMV-seronegative.

CDR3 DNA: TGTGCCAGCAGTGCCGGGACAGCCCTTGGCAATCAGCCCCAGCATTTT. This gives the protein CASSAGTALGNQPQHF. This chain links TRBV6-1 with TRBJ1-5; 7 nucleotides match TRBD1. Unmatched junction bases numbered 8, after V lost 4 bases and J lost 2 bases. This CDR3 comprises 16 residues. Looked up from germline, CDR1 is MNHNS and CDR2 is SASEGT.

This chain's CDR3 is CASSDSADSTDTQYF. In nucleotides, the CDR3 is TGTGCCAGCAGTGACTCGGCCGACTCCACAGATACGCAGTATTTT. The V call is TRBV6-4, the J call TRBJ2-3; D is unresolved. Trimming stripped 0 bases from V and 2 bases from J, with 9 bases between. The germline V gene encodes CDR1 MRHNA and CDR2 SNTAGT. The CDR3 covers 15 residues.

The J gene is TRBJ1-1, the V gene TRBV7-3, with no clear D. Trimming took 1 base from V and 4 from J, leaving 7 bases between them. Germline lookup yields CDR1 SGHTA and CDR2 FQGTGA. This CDR3 region has 13 residues. The CDR3 DNA is TGTGCCAGCAGCTTAAACGAGGCCACTGAAGCTTTCTTT. As protein: CASSLNEATEAFF.

This clone is a singleton in its sample. The rearrangement joins TRBV30 to TRBJ2-7; D may be TRBD2 (7 bases). Germline V lookup: CDR1 GTSNPN, CDR2 SVGIG (reference sequence). The CDR3 covers 15 residues. The V gene lost 5 bases and the J gene lost 0 bases, with 17 bases spanning the gap. The CDR3, as DNA: TGTGCCTGGGGGGGGGCCCACCCCAGCTCCTACGAGCAGTACTTC. The encoded protein is CAWGGAHPSSYEQYF.

The chain employs TRBV30 and TRBJ1-5; TRBD1 is a possible D gene (5 bases). From germline, CDR1 is GTSNPN and CDR2 SVGIG (reference sequence). Trimming took off 3 bases at V and 1 base at J, with 16 bases between the two ends. This CDR3 is 16 amino acids long. DNA for the CDR3: TGTGCCTGGAGGGGTGGACGGGGGAAGAGCAATCAGCCCCAGCATTTT. It codes for CAWRGGRGKSNQPQHF.

V gene TRBV2 combines with J gene TRBJ2-2; 11 positions agree with TRBD2. V lost 8 bases, J lost 1 base, and 15 bases stayed unmatched. The length of the CDR3 is 19 residues. Germline V gene data show CDR1 as SNHLY and CDR2 as FYNNEI. The CDR3 sequence: CASATPSETSGMNTGELFF. The CDR3 coding sequence is TGTGCCAGCGCAACCCCATCAGAGACTAGCGGGATGAACACCGGGGAGCTGTTTTTT.